A single sample gave rise to the 30 T cell receptor beta chains below, sequenced in a study of monozygotic twins with inflammatory bowel disease. TCRdb reanalyzed the 5' RACE reads and collapses them to one entry per CDR3 protein, without DNA. The specimen's table records hundreds of thousands of distinct CDR3 sequences. Sequencing was done on a sample of blood. The source is a human donor with ulcerative colitis or Crohn's disease, or a healthy co-twin of an affected twin (not recorded which).

V is TRBV7-2 and J is TRBJ2-5; TCRdb picks TRBD1, but there is no DNA to check that call. Germline lookup yields CDR1 SGHTA and CDR2 FQGNSA. The CDR3 contains 16 residues. The CDR3 here is CASSSPAQSLVETQYF.

This chain uses TRBV12-3 or TRBV12-4 with TRBJ2-1; no DNA is available, so the TRBD1 call from TCRdb remains unchecked. CDR3 length equals 13 residues. The CDR3 protein is CASTEQEINEQFF.

J is TRBJ2-6 and V is TRBV6-1; TCRdb's D gene call, TRBD1, goes unchecked for lack of DNA. Germline-derived CDR1 and CDR2 are MNHNS and SASEGT. The CDR3 spans 19 residues. This chain's CDR3 is CASSSQGSGASSGANVLTF.

The V gene is TRBV20-1, the J gene TRBJ1-3. Germline lookup yields CDR1 DFQATT and CDR2 SNEGSKA (reference sequence). The CDR3 sequence is 16 residues long. The CDR3 loop reads CSATMGNAGSGNTIYF.

The chain has TRBV18 and TRBJ1-5. This CDR3 comprises 15 residues. In germline, CDR1 is KGHSH, CDR2 LQKENI. This CDR3 is CASSKAEASNQPQHF.

V and J are TRBV7-2 and TRBJ1-3. The CDR3 has 12 amino acids. Germline CDR1 is SGHTA and CDR2 is FQGNSA. CDR3 protein: CASSLVSNTIYF. Full variable domain (outside the CDR3, taken from reference TRBV7-2 and TRBJ1-3): GAGVSQSPSNKVTEKGKDVELRCDPISGHTALYWYRQSLGQGLEFLIYFQGNSAPDKSGLPSDRFSAERTGGSVSTLTIQRTQQEDSAVYLCASSLVSNTIYFGEGSWLTVV.

The J gene is TRBJ2-5, the V gene TRBV11-2; TCRdb's D gene call, TRBD1, goes unchecked for lack of DNA. The CDR3 runs to 15 residues. CDR1 and CDR2 (germline): SGHAT, FQNNGV. CDR3 amino acids: CASSLGQALQETQYF. Filled out from reference TRBV11-2 and TRBJ2-5, the complete variable domain reads EAGVAQSPRYKIIEKRQSVAFWCNPISGHATLYWYQQILGQGPKLLIQFQNNGVVDDSQLPKDRFSAERLKGVDSTLKIQPAKLEDSAVYLCASSLGQALQETQYFGPGTRLLVL.

CDR3 sequence: CASSLRGPKETQYF. The rearrangement joins TRBV28 to TRBJ2-5; the TCRdb call, TRBD1, lacks DNA for checking. The CDR3 runs 14 residues. CDR1 is MDHEN, CDR2 SYDVKM, per germline.

The chain uses TRBV19 and TRBJ1-1; TCRdb's D call, TRBD1, is unchecked because there is no DNA. The CDR3 has 12 amino acids. Germline CDR1 and CDR2: LNHDA and SQIVND (reference sequence). The CDR3 region is CASRLTTGPAFF.

The chain joins TRBV6-1 to TRBJ1-1; TCRdb's assignment of TRBD1 cannot be checked, as there is no DNA. Germline CDR1 reads MNHNS; CDR2 reads SASEGT. The CDR3 spans 15 residues. The CDR3 region is CASSQGWTGVIEAFF.

V usage is TRBV7-2 and J usage is TRBJ2-2; TCRdb outputs TRBD2, but without DNA this stays unchecked. This CDR3 contains 15 residues. Germline CDR1 reads SGHTA; CDR2 reads FQGNSA. This chain's CDR3 is CASSSPGLKNGELFF.

The rearrangement uses TRBV18 and TRBJ2-5. The CDR3 has 12 amino acids. Germline CDR1 reads KGHSH; CDR2 reads LQKENI. This CDR3 reads CASSPAVETQYF. The whole variable domain, filled in from reference TRBV18 and TRBJ2-5, reads NAGVMQNPRHLVRRRGQEARLRCSPMKGHSHVYWYRQLPEEGLKFMVYLQKENIIDESGMPKERFSAEFPKEGPSILRIQQVVRGDSAAYFCASSPAVETQYFGPGTRLLVL.

J is TRBJ2-2 and V is TRBV5-4; the TRBD1 assignment by TCRdb is unverifiable without DNA. The germline V gene has CDR1 SGHNT and CDR2 YYREEE (reference sequence). The CDR3 contains 16 residues. This chain's CDR3 is CASSLRGSPNTGELFF.

The CDR3 sequence is CATTLSTGYNSPLHF. The chain combines TRBV7-2 with TRBJ1-6. Germline loops: CDR1 SGHTA, CDR2 FQGNSA. This CDR3 is built from 15 residues. Full variable domain (remainder filled in from reference TRBV7-2 and TRBJ1-6): GAGVSQSPSNKVTEKGKDVELRCDPISGHTALYWYRQSLGQGLEFLIYFQGNSAPDKSGLPSDRFSAERTGGSVSTLTIQRTQQEDSAVYLCATTLSTGYNSPLHFGNGTRLTVT.

The chain uses TRBV20-1 and TRBJ1-2; lacking DNA, the TRBD1 call made by TCRdb goes unchecked. The CDR3 has 16 residues. CDR1 DFQATT and CDR2 SNEGSKA come from the germline V gene (reference sequence). This CDR3 is CSARGTGLVRNYGYTF.

The chain has TRBV7-7 and TRBJ2-7; TCRdb's D call, TRBD2, is unchecked because there is no DNA. From germline, CDR1 is SSHAT and CDR2 FNYEAQ (reference sequence). The length of the CDR3 is 16 residues. CDR3 sequence: CASSLGLAGGPDEQYF. Filled out from reference TRBV7-7 and TRBJ2-7, the complete variable domain reads GAGVSQSPRYKVTKRGQDVTLRCDPISSHATLYWYQQALGQGPEFLTYFNYEAQPDKSGLPSDRFSAERPEGSISTLTIQRTEQRDSAMYRCASSLGLAGGPDEQYFGPGTRLTVT.

The rearrangement joins TRBV29-1 to TRBJ2-7; TCRdb lists TRBD1, though no DNA is available to test this call. The CDR3 covers 15 residues. The germline V gene encodes CDR1 SQVTM and CDR2 ANQGSEA. The CDR3: CSGGENRGWFYEQYF.

This chain uses TRBV5-1 with TRBJ2-7. This CDR3 region has 13 residues. CDR1 and CDR2 (germline): SGHRS, YFSETQ. CDR3 sequence: CASSLGIIYEQYF.

The rearrangement uses TRBV5-5 and TRBJ2-7; TCRdb proposes TRBD1, but this gene call is untestable without DNA. This CDR3 spans 12 amino acids. Germline CDR1 and CDR2: SGHKS and YYEKEE (reference sequence). The CDR3 loop reads CASSLADNEQYF. Drawing the rest from reference TRBV5-5 and TRBJ2-7, the complete variable domain is DAGVTQSPTHLIKTRGQQVTLRCSPISGHKSVSWYQQVLGQGPQFIFQYYEKEERGRGNFPDRFSARQFPNYSSELNVNALLLGDSALYLCASSLADNEQYFGPGTRLTVT.

The chain couples TRBV7-8 to TRBJ2-7. The length of the CDR3 is 14 residues. Germline V gene sequence: CDR1 SGHVS, CDR2 FQNEAQ. The CDR3 sequence: CASSLGSFSYEQYF.

The CDR3 here is CASSQEVWSQPQHF. The V call is TRBV4-3, the J call TRBJ1-5. CDR1 and CDR2 (germline): LGHNA, YSLEER. The CDR3 sequence is 14 residues long.

The chain combines TRBV19 with TRBJ1-6; the TCRdb call, TRBD1, lacks DNA for checking. The CDR3 runs 15 residues. CDR1 is LNHDA and CDR2 is SQIVND in the germline V gene (reference sequence). CDR3 protein: CASSVGRRYNSPLHF.

The rearrangement joins TRBV4-3 to TRBJ2-1; TCRdb selects TRBD2, and the lack of DNA leaves this call unchecked. The CDR3 is 15 residues long. Germline V gives CDR1 LGHNA, CDR2 YSLEER. CDR3 residues: CASSQQPLGLDEQFF.

V usage is TRBV6-1 and J usage is TRBJ2-5; TCRdb selects TRBD2, and the lack of DNA leaves this call unchecked. Germline V gene sequence: CDR1 MNHNS, CDR2 SASEGT. This CDR3 region has 16 residues. The CDR3 spells CASQGFVVREGKTQYF.

This chain joins TRBV6-5 and TRBJ2-1. Per the germline V gene, CDR1 is MNHEY and CDR2 is SVGAGI. The CDR3 extends over 12 amino acids. The CDR3 loop reads CASNSVYNEQFF.

The chain has TRBV3-1 and TRBJ1-5; TCRdb's assignment of TRBD1 cannot be checked, as there is no DNA. CDR1 and CDR2 from the germline V gene are LGHDT and YNNKEL (reference sequence). The CDR3 loop spans 14 amino acids. CDR3 amino acids: CASSQETGRQPQHF.

The CDR3 loop reads CASSLRSGNEQFF. The V and J genes are TRBV7-8 and TRBJ2-1; TCRdb calls TRBD2, which cannot be checked without DNA. Germline V gene sequence: CDR1 SGHVS, CDR2 FQNEAQ. This CDR3 comprises 13 residues.

The rearrangement joins TRBV6-1 to TRBJ2-3; TCRdb outputs TRBD1, but without DNA this stays unchecked. The CDR3 is made up of 15 amino acids. Germline V CDR1 and CDR2: MNHNS, SASEGT. The CDR3 sequence is CASSPGSPGAGPQYF.

The chain recombines TRBV29-1 with TRBJ1-1; TCRdb's D call of TRBD1 is untestable without DNA. The CDR3 length is 11 residues. Germline lookup yields CDR1 SQVTM and CDR2 ANQGSEA. CDR3 sequence reads: CSVDRQGRAFF. Looking up the rest from reference TRBV29-1 and TRBJ1-1 gives the full variable domain: SAVISQKPSRDICQRGTSLTIQCQVDSQVTMMFWYRQQPGQSLTLIATANQGSEATYESGFVIDKFPISRPNLTFSTLTVSNMSPEDSSIYLCSVDRQGRAFFGQGTRLTVV.

J is TRBJ1-5 and V is TRBV2; checking the TCRdb D call of TRBD1 is not possible without DNA. The length of the CDR3 is 15 residues. Germline V gene lookup returns CDR1 SNHLY and CDR2 FYNNEI. CDR3 amino acids: CASSEDRGGNQPQHF.